This T cell receptor (beta chain) stems from a study of cytomegalovirus exposure and HLA in healthy donors. The study, taken as a whole, reports: The study listed around 150 cytomegalovirus-associated TCR beta chains. One later analysis, an examination of the approximately 130 validation repertoires, found that first-cohort TCR clusters tended to co-occur in them. Using the classifier, cytomegalovirus status was reportedly diagnosed with high specificity and sensitivity. There were some public TCRs occurring in many donors, but most TCR sequences were rare.

The J segment lost 1 base and the V segment lost 6 bases, leaving 3 bases of the junction unmatched. Germline V CDR1 and CDR2: SGDLS, YYNGEE. The CDR3 is made up of 13 amino acids. Profiling relied on immunoSEQ multiplex PCR, and the TCRdb table lists in-frame clones only, not all of them. Found here are some 260,000 clones, around 91% of them singletons; the top ten hold approximately 3%. Details on this clone: Its cognate antigen is unknown.

This TCR derives from a woman aged 25 to 39 in good health and CMV-seronegative. Sequencing was done on a sample of PBMCs. This chain links TRBV9 with TRBJ1-1; 7 nucleotides match TRBD1. Written as DNA, the CDR3 is TGTGCCAGCAACCCAGGGGGGAACACTGAAGCTTTCTTT. It translates to CASNPGGNTEAFF.